This T cell receptor (beta chain) was captured by sequencing in a study of blood T cell repertoires in COVID-19. About the study: PBMCs, B-cell-depleted T cells, or T cells provided the cDNA or gDNA that made up the material.

The repertoire was sequenced with immunoSEQ multiplex PCR; TCRdb's copy has only in-frame clones and lacks some. This sample has 180,000 or so clones, with around 85% found just once. Germline CDR1 reads SGHVS; CDR2 reads FQNEAQ. V trimming: 5 bases; J trimming: 0 bases; junction bases outside the gene matches: 4. The CDR3 spans 15 residues. Sequencing was carried out using peripheral blood. The source is a woman aged 80 or older with acute or convalescent COVID-19. This chain connects TRBV7-8 to TRBJ2-1; 7 bases line up with TRBD1. The CDR3 loop is CASSARDSSYNEQFF. The CDR3 DNA sequence: TGTGCCAGCAGCGCCAGGGACAGCTCCTACAATGAGCAGTTCTTC. The full variable domain, completed using reference TRBV7-8 and TRBJ2-1, is GAGVSQSPRYKVAKRGQDVALRCDPISGHVSLFWYQQALGQGPEFLTYFQNEAQLDKSGLPSDRFFAERPEGSVSTLKIQRTQQEDSAVYLCASSARDSSYNEQFFGPGTRLTVL.